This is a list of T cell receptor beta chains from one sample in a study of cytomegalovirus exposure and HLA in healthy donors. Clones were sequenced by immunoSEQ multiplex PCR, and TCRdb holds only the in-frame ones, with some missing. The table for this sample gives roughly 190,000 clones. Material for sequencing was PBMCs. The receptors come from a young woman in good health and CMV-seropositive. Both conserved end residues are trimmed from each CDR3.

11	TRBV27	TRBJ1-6	ASSLSAGNFLH
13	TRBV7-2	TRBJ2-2	ASSLLSGDTGELF
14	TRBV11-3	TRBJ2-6	ASSYKQDSGANVLT
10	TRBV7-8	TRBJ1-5	ASSSLNQPQH
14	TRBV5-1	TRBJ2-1	ASSLESAGSYNEQF
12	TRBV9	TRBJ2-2	ASSVGPPPGELF
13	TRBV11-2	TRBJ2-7	ASSLEWRASYEQY
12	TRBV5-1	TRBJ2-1	ASSLVVGYNEQF
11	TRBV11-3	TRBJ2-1	ASSLEQGREQF
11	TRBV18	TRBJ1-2	ASSPGQNYGYT
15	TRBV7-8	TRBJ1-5	ASSLSGDSLSNQPQH
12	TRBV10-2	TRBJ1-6	ASRTGYRESPLH
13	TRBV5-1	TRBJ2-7	ASSYTSLKIYEQY
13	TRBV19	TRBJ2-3	ASSLGLAERDTQY
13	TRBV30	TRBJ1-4	AWSLRGTGQEKLF
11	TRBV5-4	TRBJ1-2	ASRAAGLGGYT
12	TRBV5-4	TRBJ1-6	ASSRTGNNSPLH